The 18 T cell receptor beta chains given below trace back to one sample, sequenced in a study of CD8 T cells in Susac syndrome (dated by TCRdb to about 2019). Library generation was performed with the immunoSEQ multiplex PCR assay. RNA was extracted with the RNeasy kit and roughly 0.45 to 1 ug was reverse transcribed using random hexamers. The public reads were run again by TCRdb, first through fastp at Q25 and then through MiXCR, and only productive beta chains were kept. CDR3 protein duplicates are merged, each entry listing the most common genes and DNA. The sample records about 130,000 distinct CDR3 sequences, around 94% of which are singletons. More than 0.075% of the sample goes to the ten largest clones. Sample: CD4+ T cells from PBMCs. The receptors derive from a human donor in good health.

This clonotype was observed once. The chain couples TRBV11-2 to TRBJ2-7; 13 nucleotides align to TRBD2. This CDR3 has 21 residues. Germline CDR1 and CDR2: SGHAT and FQNNGV. V shed 5 bases and J 3 bases; nucleotides not matched to a gene: 22. The DNA of the CDR3 is TGTGCCAGCAGCATAAACTCCCCGGGACTAGCGGGATTGAAATATTTCTACGAGCAGTACTTC. Encoded protein: CASSINSPGLAGLKYFYEQYF.

This chain links TRBV2 with TRBJ2-3, with D hard to call. Germline values: CDR1 SNHLY, CDR2 FYNNEI. The ends were cut back, 8 bases at V and 14 bases at J, with 17 bases in the middle. The CDR3 extends over 11 amino acids. Here the CDR3 DNA reads TGTGCCAGCGGCGGAGCCTGGGATCCGTATTTT. Its translation is CASGGAWDPYF.

The chain employs TRBV29-1 and TRBJ1-1; D perhaps matches TRBD1 (5 bases). Per the germline V gene, CDR1 is SQVTM and CDR2 is ANQGSEA. The CDR3 runs to 12 residues. Trimming left V 7 bases short and J 4 bases short, with 13 bases between. CDR3 amino acids: CSASTGTTEAFF. The CDR3 DNA follows: TGCAGCGCCTCAACGGGGACCACTGAAGCTTTCTTT.

The table lists this clonotype with a count of one. This rearrangement joins TRBV5-1 to TRBJ1-2; D is unresolved. Germline lookup yields CDR1 SGHRS and CDR2 YFSETQ. Trimming shortened V by 10 bases and J by 9 bases, and 10 bases separated the two germline ends. CDR3 size: 9 residues. CDR3 region: CAGSWSYTF. Written as DNA, the CDR3 is TGCGCCGGGAGTTGGAGCTACACCTTC.

This clonotype was seen just once. J is TRBJ1-2 and V is TRBV12-3 or TRBV12-4, with TRBD1 matching 9 bases. V was clipped by 7 bases and J by 2 bases; unmatched bases: 11. The CDR3 length is 16 residues. DNA of the CDR3: TGTGCCAGCAATTTGTATACAGGGGGCACCAACTATGGCTACACCTTC. It translates to CASNLYTGGTNYGYTF.

The genes are TRBV5-1 and TRBJ2-5; tentative D call: TRBD1 (5 bases). CDR3 length equals 14 residues. Germline CDR1 reads SGHRS; CDR2 reads YFSETQ. Trimming removed 0 bases at V and 4 bases at J, with 10 bases between. CDR3 nucleotide sequence: TGCGCCAGCAGCTTGGCGGCAGGGATAGAGACCCAGTACTTC. Amino acids: CASSLAAGIETQYF.

The chain joins TRBV7-9 to TRBJ2-2, with TRBD1 matching over 8 bases. Germline lookup yields CDR1 SEHNR and CDR2 FQNEAQ (reference sequence). The CDR3 is 15 amino acids. Trimming at V came to 5 bases and at J to 3 bases, leaving 5 bases not matched to a gene. The CDR3 nucleotides are TGTGCCAGCAGCAGCAGGGGGCGCGACACCGGGGAGCTGTTTTTT. Protein product: CASSSRGRDTGELFF.

The V call is TRBV6-6, the J call TRBJ2-5; 7 bases agree with TRBD2. The germline V gene encodes CDR1 MNHNY and CDR2 SVGAGI (reference sequence). This CDR3 has 15 amino acids. V lost 2 bases, J lost 1 base, and 4 bases stayed unmatched. CDR3 nucleotides: TGTGCCAGCAGTTACGGGGGGGACTTCCAAGAGACCCAGTACTTC. It is translated as CASSYGGDFQETQYF.

The chain uses TRBV3-1 and TRBJ1-4, with D possibly matching TRBD1 (6 bases). This CDR3 comprises 15 residues. CDR1 is LGHDT and CDR2 is YNNKEL in the germline V gene (reference sequence). V was pared by 4 bases and J by 6 bases, with 15 bases between. DNA of the CDR3: TGTGCCAGCAGCCTAGGGGGGAGGGCTCATGAAAAACTGTTTTTT. This encodes CASSLGGRAHEKLFF.

This chain connects TRBV7-6 to TRBJ2-1; TRBD1 might be the D (5 bases). V lost 5 bases and J lost 0, with 14 bases in between. This CDR3 has 16 residues. Germline lookup yields CDR1 SGHVS and CDR2 FNYEAQ. The CDR3 sequence: CASSPSGSSSYNEQFF. CDR3 nucleotide sequence: TGTGCCAGCAGCCCGTCAGGGTCGAGCTCCTACAATGAGCAGTTCTTC.

The chain recombines TRBV25-1 with TRBJ2-7; TRBD2 matches 8 bases. V trimming: 3 bases; J trimming: 2 bases; junction bases outside the gene matches: 6. The CDR3 is made up of 15 amino acids. CDR1 MGHDK and CDR2 SYGVNS come from the germline V gene. The CDR3 DNA reads TGTGCCAGCAGTGATTCAGCGGGGGATCCCTACGAGCAGTACTTC. Its protein is CASSDSAGDPYEQYF.

The J gene is TRBJ1-2, the V gene TRBV3-1; D remains ambiguous. Germline values: CDR1 LGHDT, CDR2 YNNKEL (reference sequence). CDR3 size: 14 residues. V lost 3 bases and J 1 base, leaving 9 bases between the germline ends. CDR3 sequence reads: CASSHSIDNYGYTF. CDR3 DNA: TGTGCCAGCAGCCATTCTATAGATAACTATGGCTACACCTTC.

This sequence joins TRBV20-1 and TRBJ1-2, with D perhaps matching TRBD1 (5 bases). V was cut by 5 bases and J by 3 bases, with 13 bases left in between. Germline lookup yields CDR1 DFQATT and CDR2 SNEGSKA (reference sequence). The CDR3 runs to 13 residues. The CDR3 loop reads CSAPPGTHYGYTF. The CDR3 DNA follows: TGCAGTGCTCCGCCCGGGACCCACTATGGCTACACCTTC.

V usage is TRBV10-1 and J usage is TRBJ2-3; TRBD1 might be the D (5 bases). Germline assignment: CDR1 WNHNN and CDR2 SYGVQD (reference sequence). V shed 2 bases and J shed 1 base, with 10 bases lying between them. The CDR3 has 15 residues. CDR3 residues: CASSEQDMGTDTQYF. The CDR3 coding sequence is TGCGCCAGCAGTGAGCAGGACATGGGCACAGATACGCAGTATTTT.

V and J are TRBV5-1 and TRBJ2-7; TRBD1 matches 7 bases. This CDR3 is 15 amino acids long. CDR1 SGHRS and CDR2 YFSETQ come from the germline V gene. V was clipped by 1 base and J by 2 bases; unmatched bases: 6. CDR3 coding DNA: TGCGCCAGCAGCTTGACCCAGGGACAGACCTACGAGCAGTACTTC. This codes for CASSLTQGQTYEQYF. Full variable domain (remainder filled in from reference TRBV5-1 and TRBJ2-7): KAGVTQTPRYLIKTRGQQVTLSCSPISGHRSVSWYQQTPGQGLQFLFEYFSETQRNKGNFPGRFSGRQFSNSRSEMNVSTLELGDSALYLCASSLTQGQTYEQYFGPGTRLTVT.

The genes are TRBV7-9 and TRBJ2-7; no definite D call. Trimming cost V 4 bases and J 7 bases, with 11 bases left between them. CDR1 SEHNR and CDR2 FQNEAQ come from the germline V gene (reference sequence). This CDR3 comprises 12 residues. This chain's CDR3 is CASSSTDGEQYF. CDR3 sequence (DNA): TGTGCCAGCAGCTCCACGGACGGGGAGCAGTACTTC.

The sample holds one count of this clonotype. This chain links TRBV19 with TRBJ2-3; D unclear. Between the trimmed V and J ends, which lost 3 bases and 1 base, there was a span of 8 bases. The CDR3 extends over 14 amino acids. Germline CDR1 is LNHDA and CDR2 is SQIVND (reference sequence). DNA of the CDR3: TGTGCCAGTAGTATCCGGATGCGCACAGATACGCAGTATTTT. It encodes CASSIRMRTDTQYF. The full variable domain, rest sourced from reference TRBV19 and TRBJ2-3, is DGGITQSPKYLFRKEGQNVTLSCEQNLNHDAMYWYRQDPGQGLRLIYYSQIVNDFQKGDIAEGYSVSREKKESFPLTVTSAQKNPTAFYLCASSIRMRTDTQYFGPGTRLTVL.

This chain links TRBV9 with TRBJ2-2; D gene unclear. The CDR3 length is 14 residues. V was pared by 3 bases and J by 0 bases, with 6 bases between. The germline CDR1 and CDR2 sequences are SGDLS and YYNGEE. This CDR3 is CASSALANTGELFF. The DNA for the CDR3 is TGTGCCAGCAGCGCCCTCGCGAACACCGGGGAGCTGTTTTTT.